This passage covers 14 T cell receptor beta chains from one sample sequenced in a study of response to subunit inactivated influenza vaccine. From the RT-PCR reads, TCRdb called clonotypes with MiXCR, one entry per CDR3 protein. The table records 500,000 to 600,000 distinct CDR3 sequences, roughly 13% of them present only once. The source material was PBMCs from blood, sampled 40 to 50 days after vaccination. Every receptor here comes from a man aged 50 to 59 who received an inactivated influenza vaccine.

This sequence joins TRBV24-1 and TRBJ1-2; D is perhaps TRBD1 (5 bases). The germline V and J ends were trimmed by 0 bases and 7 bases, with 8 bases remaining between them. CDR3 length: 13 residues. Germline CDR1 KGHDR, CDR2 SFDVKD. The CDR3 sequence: CATSDLGTSGYTF. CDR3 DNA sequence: TGTGCCACCAGTGATTTGGGGACCAGTGGCTACACCTTC.

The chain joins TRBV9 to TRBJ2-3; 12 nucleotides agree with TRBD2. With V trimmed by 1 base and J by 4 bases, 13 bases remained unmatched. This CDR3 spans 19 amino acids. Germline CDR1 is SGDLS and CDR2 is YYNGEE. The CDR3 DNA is TGTGCCAGCAGCGTAACCCTAGCGGGAGGGCCGGACCTCCCAGATACGCAGTATTTT. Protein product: CASSVTLAGGPDLPDTQYF.

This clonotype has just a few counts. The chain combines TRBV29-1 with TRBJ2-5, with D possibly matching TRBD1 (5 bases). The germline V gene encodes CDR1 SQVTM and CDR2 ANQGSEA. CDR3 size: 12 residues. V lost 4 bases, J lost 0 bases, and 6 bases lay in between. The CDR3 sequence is CSVVRDQETQYF. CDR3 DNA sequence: TGCAGCGTTGTCAGGGACCAAGAGACCCAGTACTTC.

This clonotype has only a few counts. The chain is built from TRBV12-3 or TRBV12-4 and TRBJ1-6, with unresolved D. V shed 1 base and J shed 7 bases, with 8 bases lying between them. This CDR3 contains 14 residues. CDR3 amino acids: CASSLEVMNSPLHF. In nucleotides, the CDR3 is TGTGCCAGCAGTTTAGAAGTCATGAATTCACCCCTCCACTTT.

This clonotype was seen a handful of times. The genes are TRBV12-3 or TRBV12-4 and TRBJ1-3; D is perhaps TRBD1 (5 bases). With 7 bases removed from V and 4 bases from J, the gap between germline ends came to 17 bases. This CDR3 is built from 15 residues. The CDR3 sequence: CASTIWGGSGNTIYF. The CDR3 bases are TGTGCCAGCACTATATGGGGGGGAAGCGGAAACACCATATATTTT.

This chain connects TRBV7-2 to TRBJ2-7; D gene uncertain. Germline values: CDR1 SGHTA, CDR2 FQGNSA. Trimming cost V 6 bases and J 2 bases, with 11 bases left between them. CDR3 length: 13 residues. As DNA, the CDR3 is TGTGCCAGCAGTCGCGCCGGGCCCTACGAGCAGTACTTC. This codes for CASSRAGPYEQYF.

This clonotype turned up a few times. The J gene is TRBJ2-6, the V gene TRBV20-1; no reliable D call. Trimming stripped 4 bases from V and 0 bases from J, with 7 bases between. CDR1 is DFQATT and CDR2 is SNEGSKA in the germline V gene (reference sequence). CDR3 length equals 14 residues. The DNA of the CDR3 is TGCAGTGCTATTAAGGCCTCTGGGGCCAACGTCCTGACTTTC. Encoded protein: CSAIKASGANVLTF.

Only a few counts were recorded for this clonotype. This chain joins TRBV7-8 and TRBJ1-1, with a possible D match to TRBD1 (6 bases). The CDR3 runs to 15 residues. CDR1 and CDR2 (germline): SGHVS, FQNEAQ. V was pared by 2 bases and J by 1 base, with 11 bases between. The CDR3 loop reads CASSLQGTANTEAFF. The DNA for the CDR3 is TGTGCCAGCAGCTTACAGGGGACGGCGAACACTGAAGCTTTCTTT. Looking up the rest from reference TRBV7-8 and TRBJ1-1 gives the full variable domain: GAGVSQSPRYKVAKRGQDVALRCDPISGHVSLFWYQQALGQGPEFLTYFQNEAQLDKSGLPSDRFFAERPEGSVSTLKIQRTQQEDSAVYLCASSLQGTANTEAFFGQGTRLTVV.

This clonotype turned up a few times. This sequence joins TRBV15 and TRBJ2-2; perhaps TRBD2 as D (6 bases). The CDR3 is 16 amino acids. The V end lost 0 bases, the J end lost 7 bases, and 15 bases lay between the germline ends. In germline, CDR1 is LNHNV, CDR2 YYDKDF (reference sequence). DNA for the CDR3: TGTGCCACCAGCAGAGATGAGGCGCGGCGGGGCGGGGAGCTGTTTTTT. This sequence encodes CATSRDEARRGGELFF.

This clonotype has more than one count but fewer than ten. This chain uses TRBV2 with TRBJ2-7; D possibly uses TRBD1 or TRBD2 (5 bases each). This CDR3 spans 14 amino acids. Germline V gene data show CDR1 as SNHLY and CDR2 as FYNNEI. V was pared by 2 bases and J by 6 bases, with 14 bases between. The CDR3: CASSEWDARSEQYF. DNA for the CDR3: TGTGCCAGCAGTGAATGGGACGCCCGGTCCGAGCAGTACTTC.

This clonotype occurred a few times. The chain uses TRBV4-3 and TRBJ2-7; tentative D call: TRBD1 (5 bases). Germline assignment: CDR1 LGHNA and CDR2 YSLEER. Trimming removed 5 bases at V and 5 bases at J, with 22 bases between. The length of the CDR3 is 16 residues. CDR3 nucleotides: TGCGCCAGCAGCTCCGACCTCAGGGCAGGGTTTGACGAGCAGTACTTC. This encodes CASSSDLRAGFDEQYF.

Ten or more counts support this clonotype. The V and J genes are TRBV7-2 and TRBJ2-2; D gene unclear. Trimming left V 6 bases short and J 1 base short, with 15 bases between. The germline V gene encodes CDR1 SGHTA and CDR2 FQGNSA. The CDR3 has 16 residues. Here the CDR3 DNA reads TGTGCCAGCAGAGGCAAGGGAAGGGTGAACACCGGGGAGCTGTTTTTT. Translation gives CASRGKGRVNTGELFF.

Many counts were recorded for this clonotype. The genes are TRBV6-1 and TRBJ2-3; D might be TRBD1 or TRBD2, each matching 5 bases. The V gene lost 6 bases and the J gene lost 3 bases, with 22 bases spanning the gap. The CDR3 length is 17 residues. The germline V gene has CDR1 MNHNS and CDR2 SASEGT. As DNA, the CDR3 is TGTGCCAGCAGCGACGCACCGGGGACGAAGGGGACAGATACGCAGTATTTT. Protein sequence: CASSDAPGTKGTDTQYF.

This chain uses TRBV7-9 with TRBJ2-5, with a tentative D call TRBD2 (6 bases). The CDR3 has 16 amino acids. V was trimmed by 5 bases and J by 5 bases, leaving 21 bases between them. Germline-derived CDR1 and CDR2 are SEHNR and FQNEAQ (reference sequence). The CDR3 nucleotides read TGTGCCAGCAGCCCACCCAGACTAGGTGCCGGGGAGACCCAGTACTTC. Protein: CASSPPRLGAGETQYF.